Shown below are 30 T cell receptor beta chains from a single sample sequenced in a study of shared clonotypes between healthy human individuals (dated by TCRdb to about 2020). Library preparation was by the immunoSEQ multiplex PCR assay. TCRdb provides this immuneACCESS table in a form limited to in-frame rearrangements. Some clones are lacking; in checked studies, under half of them reflect an unresolved V gene, and why the rest are absent is not known. The sample profile shows fewer than 1.8 million clones; around 98.5% of them were found once. 0.36% of the sample belongs to the ten largest clones. Sequencing used naive CD4+ T cells sorted from blood. The cell subset or site label of this sample denotes: CD45RA+ positively selected. The receptor set was obtained from a man aged 25-40 years in good health.

The chain carries TRBV4-3 and TRBJ2-3; 10 positions agree with TRBD2. The CDR3 runs 21 residues. Germline values: CDR1 LGHNA, CDR2 YSLEER. The junction had 17 bases not matched to a gene; V was cut back by 0 bases and J by 2 bases. CDR3: CASSQEGTSARTSGFTDTQYF. The CDR3, as DNA: TGCGCCAGCAGCCAAGAAGGGACTAGCGCTAGAACTAGCGGGTTCACAGATACGCAGTATTTT.

This CDR3 reads CSASLAVDRTYEQYF. The CDR3 nucleotides read TGCAGCGCCTCACTAGCGGTCGACCGAACCTACGAGCAGTACTTC. The chain carries TRBV29-1 and TRBJ2-7; 8 bases are a match to TRBD2. This CDR3 comprises 15 residues. CDR1 SQVTM and CDR2 ANQGSEA come from the germline V gene. V lost 7 bases to trimming and J lost 2 bases; unmatched junction nucleotides: 13.

The chain recombines TRBV5-1 with TRBJ2-3, with 7 bases identical to TRBD2. Germline V lookup: CDR1 SGHRS, CDR2 YFSETQ. The junction had 20 bases not matched to a gene; V was cut back by 2 bases and J by 5 bases. This CDR3 is 19 amino acids long. CDR3 sequence reads: CASSFQMLAGLAVKDTQYF. CDR3 coding DNA: TGCGCCAGCAGCTTTCAAATGCTTGCGGGCCTAGCGGTCAAAGATACGCAGTATTTT.

This rearrangement joins TRBV6-6 to TRBJ2-5, with TRBD2 as a possible D gene (5 bases). Germline CDR1 and CDR2: MNHNY and SVGAGI (reference sequence). The V and J ends lost 7 bases and 5 bases respectively, with 8 bases between them. This CDR3 comprises 11 residues. The CDR3 here is CASIRGETQYF. CDR3 sequence (DNA): TGTGCCAGCATACGAGGGGAGACCCAGTACTTC.

The J gene is TRBJ1-5, the V gene TRBV28, with TRBD1 as a possible D gene (6 bases). The CDR3 is 14 amino acids. V was trimmed by 5 bases and J by 5 bases, leaving 13 bases between them. Per germline, CDR1 MDHEN and CDR2 SYDVKM. As DNA, the CDR3 is TGTGCCAGCAGTCGGGACAAGACTTATCAGCCCCAGCATTTT. Translation: CASSRDKTYQPQHF.

The genes are TRBV7-2 and TRBJ2-7; TRBD2 aligns across 10 bases. The V gene end was trimmed by 0 bases and the J gene end by 1 base; junction bases not matched to a gene: 3. The CDR3 spans 16 residues. Germline V gene sequence: CDR1 SGHTA, CDR2 FQGNSA. CDR3 nucleotide sequence: TGTGCCAGCAGCTTAGCGATAGCGGGAGGTTCCTACGAGCAGTACTTC. The encoded protein is CASSLAIAGGSYEQYF.

The rearrangement links TRBV28 to TRBJ1-1; D uncertain. Germline loops: CDR1 MDHEN, CDR2 SYDVKM. The ends were cut back, 5 bases at V and 7 bases at J, with 23 bases in the middle. There are 16 residues in the CDR3. CDR3 DNA: TGTGCCAGCAGTCAACCAGCTGGAAATCCCGACGGTGAAGCTTTCTTT. Amino acids: CASSQPAGNPDGEAFF.

The rearrangement links TRBV7-6 to TRBJ1-1; perhaps TRBD1 as D (6 bases). Germline V gene sequence: CDR1 SGHVS, CDR2 FNYEAQ. V lost 4 bases and J 0 bases, leaving 9 bases between the germline ends. This CDR3 has 14 residues. The CDR3 sequence is CASSSRDMNTEAFF. CDR3 bases: TGTGCCAGCAGCTCGCGGGACATGAACACTGAAGCTTTCTTT.

Note on this clone: Other DNA sequences in this specimen translate into the identical CDR3. J is TRBJ2-5 and V is TRBV4-2; D gene unclear. Germline CDR1 LGHNA, CDR2 YNFKEQ. Trimming took 0 bases from V and 4 from J, leaving 6 bases between them. This CDR3 has 13 amino acids. CDR3 DNA sequence: TGTGCCAGCAGCCAAGAAGTAGTAGAGACCCAGTACTTC. Translating gives CASSQEVVETQYF.

This chain uses TRBV25-1 with TRBJ2-1, with D unclear. Trimming left V 0 bases short and J 5 bases short, with 11 bases between. In germline, CDR1 is MGHDK, CDR2 SYGVNS. The CDR3 covers 15 residues. This CDR3 is CASSEYLRSDNEQFF. CDR3 sequence (DNA): TGTGCCAGCAGTGAATACCTAAGATCGGACAATGAGCAGTTCTTC.

The chain carries TRBV4-1 and TRBJ2-5; TRBD1 matches 8 bases. The CDR3 is 13 residues long. The V segment lost 5 bases and the J segment 3 bases; nucleotides outside the gene matches: 2. Per germline, CDR1 MGHRA and CDR2 YSYEKL. The CDR3 coding sequence is TGCGCCAGCAGCTCGGACAGGGAAGAGACCCAGTACTTC. This translates into CASSSDREETQYF.

This rearrangement joins TRBV2 to TRBJ1-2; D gene unclear. Trimming took off 3 bases at V and 7 bases at J, with 15 bases between the two ends. The CDR3 extends over 14 amino acids. The germline CDR1 and CDR2 sequences are SNHLY and FYNNEI. CDR3 amino acids: CASSDDQSFLGYTF. Written as DNA, the CDR3 is TGTGCCAGCAGTGATGATCAGTCTTTCCTTGGCTACACCTTC.

The chain employs TRBV5-4 and TRBJ2-3; 8 bases align to TRBD2. The germline CDR1 and CDR2 sequences are SGHNT and YYREEE (reference sequence). The CDR3 is made up of 18 amino acids. The J segment lost 0 bases and the V segment lost 2 bases, leaving 11 bases of the junction unmatched. CDR3 nucleotides: TGTGCCAGCAGCTTCCGGGAGGGCCTACCTTTAAGCACAGATACGCAGTATTTT. The encoded protein is CASSFREGLPLSTDTQYF. Using reference TRBV5-4 and TRBJ2-3 for the parts outside the CDR3, the full variable domain is ETGVTQSPTHLIKTRGQQVTLRCSSQSGHNTVSWYQQALGQGPQFIFQYYREEENGRGNFPPRFSGLQFPNYSSELNVNALELDDSALYLCASSFREGLPLSTDTQYFGPGTRLTVL.

The chain recombines TRBV29-1 with TRBJ2-4; 10 bases are a match to TRBD1. Trimming at V came to 1 base and at J to 9 bases, leaving 3 bases not matched to a gene. The CDR3 loop spans 13 amino acids. The germline CDR1 and CDR2 sequences are SQVTM and ANQGSEA. DNA of the CDR3: TGCAGCGTTGAAGCGACAGGGGGCTTCATTCAGTACTTC. Translating it yields CSVEATGGFIQYF.

The chain employs TRBV27 and TRBJ2-5, with D possibly being TRBD1 or TRBD2 (5 bases each). Trimming removed 9 bases from V and 5 bases from J, with 22 bases in between. This CDR3 spans 15 amino acids. Per the germline V gene, CDR1 is MNHEY and CDR2 is SMNVEV (reference sequence). CDR3 nucleotides: TGTGCCAGTAACCTTTCCGGGGCGCGATATGAGACCCAGTACTTC. The encoded protein is CASNLSGARYETQYF.

The gene calls are TRBV7-2 and TRBJ2-1, with 7 nucleotides matching TRBD1. In germline, CDR1 is SGHTA, CDR2 FQGNSA. The CDR3 extends over 16 amino acids. V shed 3 bases, J shed 2 bases, and the junction held 7 bases outside the gene matches. DNA of the CDR3: TGTGCCAGCAGCTTTTCCAACAGGGGTACCTACAATGAGCAGTTCTTC. As protein: CASSFSNRGTYNEQFF. The full variable domain, rest sourced from reference TRBV7-2 and TRBJ2-1, is GAGVSQSPSNKVTEKGKDVELRCDPISGHTALYWYRQSLGQGLEFLIYFQGNSAPDKSGLPSDRFSAERTGGSVSTLTIQRTQQEDSAVYLCASSFSNRGTYNEQFFGPGTRLTVL.

The chain carries TRBV4-1 and TRBJ1-5; possible D gene TRBD1, 5 bases. The V and J ends lost 0 bases and 5 bases respectively, with 23 bases between them. The germline V gene has CDR1 MGHRA and CDR2 YSYEKL. The CDR3 has 19 residues. This CDR3 is CASSQDLGLGGISHQPQHF. The CDR3 DNA follows: TGCGCCAGCAGCCAAGATCTCGGATTGGGGGGGATTTCACATCAGCCCCAGCATTTT.

This chain joins TRBV29-1 and TRBJ1-3; D is possibly TRBD1 (6 bases). The CDR3 runs to 13 residues. Germline CDR1 and CDR2: SQVTM and ANQGSEA. V was cut by 0 bases and J by 8 bases, with 11 bases left in between. DNA for the CDR3: TGCAGCGTTGAAGATCGAGGGGGGGACACCATATATTTT. Translated: CSVEDRGGDTIYF. The full variable domain, rest sourced from reference TRBV29-1 and TRBJ1-3, is SAVISQKPSRDICQRGTSLTIQCQVDSQVTMMFWYRQQPGQSLTLIATANQGSEATYESGFVIDKFPISRPNLTFSTLTVSNMSPEDSSIYLCSVEDRGGDTIYFGEGSWLTVV.

V is TRBV27 and J is TRBJ1-4, with D uncertain. The ends were cut back, 2 bases at V and 1 base at J, with 8 bases in the middle. This CDR3 has 15 residues. In germline, CDR1 is MNHEY, CDR2 SMNVEV (reference sequence). The CDR3 protein is CASSLRRRTNEKLFF. The CDR3 bases are TGTGCCAGCAGTTTACGGCGGCGAACTAATGAAAAACTGTTTTTT. Looking up the rest from reference TRBV27 and TRBJ1-4 gives the full variable domain: EAQVTQNPRYLITVTGKKLTVTCSQNMNHEYMSWYRQDPGLGLRQIYYSMNVEVTDKGDVPEGYKVSRKEKRNFPLILESPSPNQTSLYFCASSLRRRTNEKLFFGSGTQLSVL.

V usage is TRBV7-3 and J usage is TRBJ2-3, with 10 bases fitting TRBD2. V was clipped by 5 bases and J by 5 bases; unmatched bases: 7. The germline V gene encodes CDR1 SGHTA and CDR2 FQGTGA. The CDR3 runs 15 residues. The CDR3 loop reads CASSQAGTSVDTQYF. The CDR3 region has the DNA TGTGCCAGCAGCCAAGCAGGGACTAGCGTAGATACGCAGTATTTT.

The chain has TRBV11-3 and TRBJ1-3, with no clear D. CDR3 length: 14 amino acids. Germline assignment: CDR1 SGHNT and CDR2 YENEEA. The V gene lost 5 bases and the J gene lost 0 bases, with 8 bases spanning the gap. In DNA, the CDR3 is TGTGCCAGCAGCCCCGGGTACTCTGGAAACACCATATATTTT. Translating it yields CASSPGYSGNTIYF.

V gene TRBV6-5 combines with J gene TRBJ1-4; D may be TRBD1 (5 bases). Germline V gene data show CDR1 as MNHEY and CDR2 as SVGAGI. The CDR3 extends over 14 amino acids. V was pared by 6 bases and J by 3 bases, with 11 bases between. The CDR3 DNA sequence: TGTGCCAGCAGGGGGCCGGTCTCTAATGAAAAACTGTTTTTT. Translating gives CASRGPVSNEKLFF.

The chain couples TRBV18 to TRBJ1-1; D unresolved. CDR3 length: 16 residues. V was clipped by 1 base and J by 3 bases, with 15 bases between them. Germline-derived CDR1 and CDR2 are KGHSH and LQKENI. In DNA form, the CDR3 reads TGTGCCAGCTCACCACTTCTCGGCATCCAGGACACTGAAGCTTTCTTT. It encodes CASSPLLGIQDTEAFF.

The chain has TRBV18 and TRBJ2-7, with D perhaps TRBD1 (6 bases). V was shortened by 4 bases and J by 7 bases, with 14 bases between the two germline ends. CDR1 is KGHSH, CDR2 LQKENI, per germline. The CDR3 totals 13 residues. In DNA, the CDR3 is TGTGCCAGCTCACGTGCAGGGGATGGGGAGCAGTACTTC. It encodes CASSRAGDGEQYF.

The rearrangement links TRBV7-9 to TRBJ2-3; no clear D gene. Germline V gene data show CDR1 as SEHNR and CDR2 as FQNEAQ (reference sequence). Trimming cost V 1 base and J 6 bases, with 11 bases left between them. There are 14 residues in the CDR3. CDR3: CASSLDVGSDTQYF. CDR3 DNA sequence: TGTGCCAGCAGCTTAGACGTCGGTTCGGATACGCAGTATTTT.

The chain uses TRBV10-3 and TRBJ2-5; no clear D. V shed 0 bases and J shed 3 bases, with 5 bases lying between them. Germline CDR1 reads ENHRY; CDR2 reads SYGVKD. The CDR3 totals 13 residues. CDR3 sequence (DNA): TGTGCCATCAGTGAGTCGCCAGAAGAGACCCAGTACTTC. The encoded protein is CAISESPEETQYF.

The V gene is TRBV15, the J gene TRBJ2-7, with D unresolved. Per the germline V gene, CDR1 is LNHNV and CDR2 is YYDKDF (reference sequence). The CDR3 is made up of 15 amino acids. Trimming removed 4 bases from V and 1 base from J, with 14 bases in between. The CDR3 loop is CATSIRTGGSYEQYF. CDR3 bases: TGTGCCACCAGCATTCGGACCGGTGGGTCCTACGAGCAGTACTTC.

The V gene is TRBV28, the J gene TRBJ1-5; D is unresolved. This CDR3 has 13 residues. V lost 2 bases and J lost 4, with 6 bases in between. In germline, CDR1 is MDHEN, CDR2 SYDVKM. The CDR3 loop reads CASSLGTNQPQHF. CDR3 in DNA: TGTGCCAGCAGTTTAGGAACAAATCAGCCCCAGCATTTT.

This chain joins TRBV19 and TRBJ1-3; D unclear. Germline V gene data show CDR1 as LNHDA and CDR2 as SQIVND (reference sequence). The CDR3 is made up of 13 amino acids. Deletions cut 8 bases from V and 0 bases from J, with 8 bases between. The CDR3 DNA reads TGTGCCAGTCTTAAGTTCTCTGGAAACACCATATATTTT. This sequence encodes CASLKFSGNTIYF.

The rearrangement uses TRBV7-3 and TRBJ2-1; D is possibly TRBD1 or TRBD2 (6 bases each). V lost 6 bases to trimming and J lost 4 bases, with 16 bases between them. The CDR3 length is 15 residues. The germline V gene has CDR1 SGHTA and CDR2 FQGTGA. This CDR3 is CASRPEGGLYNEQFF. CDR3 nucleotides: TGTGCCAGCAGACCAGAGGGGGGACTTTACAATGAGCAGTTCTTC.